Listed below are T cell receptor beta chains from one sample, sequenced in a study of PD-L1 blockade in urothelial cancer. Method: immunoSEQ multiplex PCR; TCRdb's copy keeps in-frame clones and lacks some. The sample lists 75,000 to 100,000 clones, approximately 87% occurring once. This specimen consisted of PBMCs, obtained around atezolizumab (anti-PD-L1) treatment. The source of these receptors is a man in his 70s with urothelial cancer. CDR3s include the opening cysteine and the closing phenylalanine or tryptophan. The D gene is left open where the match is weak. Clone size appears in some rows only: once, few, many, or a class for an expanded clone.

V gene: TRBV7-2
clone size: -
D gene: TRBD2
J gene: TRBJ2-3
CDR3 protein: CASSPVAGGPGWDTQYF
CDR3 DNA: TGTGCCAGCAGCCCAGTGGCGGGGGGGCCAGGATGGGATACGCAGTATTTT

V gene: TRBV6-5
clone size: -
D gene: TRBD1
J gene: TRBJ1-5
CDR3 protein: CASSYDRGHQPQHF
CDR3 DNA: TGTGCCAGCAGCTACGACAGGGGACACCAGCCCCAGCATTTT

V gene: TRBV18
clone size: -
D gene: -
J gene: TRBJ2-2
CDR3 protein: CASSPQSGANTGELFF
CDR3 DNA: TGTGCCAGCTCACCCCAAAGCGGAGCGAACACCGGGGAGCTGTTTTTT

V gene: TRBV5-1
clone size: -
D gene: TRBD1
J gene: TRBJ1-2
CDR3 protein: CASSLGTGSYGYTF
CDR3 DNA: TGCGCCAGCAGCTTGGGGACAGGGAGCTATGGCTACACCTTC

V gene: TRBV9
clone size: -
D gene: TRBD2
J gene: TRBJ2-5
CDR3 protein: CASSVGGLAGQETQYF
CDR3 DNA: TGTGCCAGCAGCGTAGGCGGACTAGCGGGTCAAGAGACCCAGTACTTC

V gene: TRBV19
clone size: -
D gene: TRBD2
J gene: TRBJ2-2
CDR3 protein: CASTGGRAMFTGELFF
CDR3 DNA: TGTGCCAGTACCGGCGGGAGGGCAATGTTTACCGGGGAGCTGTTTTTT

V gene: TRBV7-9
clone size: -
D gene: -
J gene: TRBJ1-2
CDR3 protein: CASSHGQNYGYTF
CDR3 DNA: TGTGCCAGCAGCCATGGACAGAACTATGGCTACACCTTC

V gene: TRBV5-1
clone size: -
D gene: TRBD1
J gene: TRBJ2-5
CDR3 protein: CASSAQGALETQYF
CDR3 DNA: TGCGCCAGCAGCGCGCAGGGGGCGTTGGAGACCCAGTACTTC

V gene: TRBV2
clone size: -
D gene: -
J gene: TRBJ2-3
CDR3 protein: CASSFGETNTDTQYF
CDR3 DNA: TGTGCCAGCAGTTTCGGGGAGACCAACACAGATACGCAGTATTTT

V gene: TRBV9
clone size: -
D gene: -
J gene: TRBJ2-4
CDR3 protein: CASSIQVRDIQYF
CDR3 DNA: TGTGCCAGCAGCATACAGGTTAGGGACATTCAGTACTTC

V gene: TRBV5-6
clone size: -
D gene: TRBD2
J gene: TRBJ2-3
CDR3 protein: CASSFTGTSAQAYF
CDR3 DNA: TGTGCCAGCAGCTTTACCGGGACTAGCGCCCAGGCGTATTTT

V gene: TRBV5-4
clone size: -
D gene: TRBD1
J gene: TRBJ1-1
CDR3 protein: CASSVQGAGEAFF
CDR3 DNA: TGTGCCAGCAGCGTACAGGGGGCGGGCGAAGCTTTCTTT

V gene: TRBV19
clone size: -
D gene: TRBD1
J gene: TRBJ1-5
CDR3 protein: CASKDRGSSNQPQHF
CDR3 DNA: TGTGCCAGTAAGGACAGGGGGTCGAGCAATCAGCCCCAGCATTTT

V gene: TRBV29-1
clone size: -
D gene: -
J gene: TRBJ1-1
CDR3 protein: CSVGGSTEAFF
CDR3 DNA: TGCAGCGTTGGAGGGAGTACTGAAGCTTTCTTT

V gene: TRBV28
clone size: -
D gene: TRBD2
J gene: TRBJ2-1
CDR3 protein: CASTTGGVSSYNEQFF
CDR3 DNA: TGTGCCAGCACCACCGGGGGGGTGAGCTCCTACAATGAGCAGTTCTTC

V gene: TRBV6-4
clone size: -
D gene: TRBD1
J gene: TRBJ2-7
CDR3 protein: CASSPDRSTYEQYF
CDR3 DNA: TGTGCCAGCAGCCCGGACAGGAGCACTTACGAGCAGTACTTC

V gene: TRBV30
clone size: few
D gene: -
J gene: TRBJ1-5
CDR3 protein: CAWSAQGNQPQHF
CDR3 DNA: TGTGCCTGGAGTGCGCAGGGGAATCAGCCCCAGCATTTT

V gene: TRBV15
clone size: -
D gene: -
J gene: TRBJ1-2
CDR3 protein: CATSRVGGDNYGYTF
CDR3 DNA: TGTGCCACCAGCAGAGTAGGGGGAGATAACTATGGCTACACCTTC

V gene: TRBV25-1
clone size: -
D gene: -
J gene: TRBJ1-4
CDR3 protein: CASSSSGTRREKLFF
CDR3 DNA: TGTGCCAGCTCCTCGTCCGGGACAAGGAGGGAAAAACTGTTTTTT

V gene: TRBV2
clone size: few
D gene: -
J gene: TRBJ1-4
CDR3 protein: CASSDGNEKLFF
CDR3 DNA: TGTGCCAGCAGTGACGGGAATGAAAAACTGTTTTTT

V gene: TRBV2
clone size: -
D gene: -
J gene: TRBJ1-6
CDR3 protein: CASNRQENSPLHF
CDR3 DNA: TGTGCCAGCAATCGACAGGAGAATTCACCCCTCCACTTT

V gene: TRBV2
clone size: -
D gene: TRBD1
J gene: TRBJ1-5
CDR3 protein: CASSGGQLNQPQHF
CDR3 DNA: TGTGCCAGCAGTGGGGGACAGCTCAATCAGCCCCAGCATTTT

V gene: TRBV28
clone size: -
D gene: -
J gene: TRBJ2-5
CDR3 protein: CASSPPSQETQYF
CDR3 DNA: TGTGCCAGCAGTCCTCCGTCCCAAGAGACCCAGTACTTC

V gene: TRBV9
clone size: -
D gene: TRBD2
J gene: TRBJ2-1
CDR3 protein: CASSVGRLAGAYNEQFF
CDR3 DNA: TGTGCCAGCAGCGTAGGGCGACTAGCGGGGGCCTACAATGAGCAGTTCTTC

V gene: TRBV6-1
clone size: -
D gene: TRBD1
J gene: TRBJ2-7
CDR3 protein: CASTAGGAGEQYF
CDR3 DNA: TGTGCCAGCACTGCAGGGGGCGCGGGGGAGCAGTACTTC

V gene: TRBV18
clone size: -
D gene: -
J gene: TRBJ2-5
CDR3 protein: CASSGGAGRIQETQYF
CDR3 DNA: TGTGCCAGCTCTGGAGGCGCAGGCCGGATCCAAGAGACCCAGTACTTC

V gene: TRBV10-3
clone size: -
D gene: TRBD2
J gene: TRBJ2-1
CDR3 protein: CAISFSSGRAYNEQFF
CDR3 DNA: TGTGCCATCAGTTTCTCTAGCGGGAGGGCTTACAATGAGCAGTTCTTC

V gene: TRBV6-6
clone size: once
D gene: -
J gene: TRBJ2-4
CDR3 protein: CASSGAGTGGNIQYF
CDR3 DNA: TGTGCCAGCAGTGGCGCCGGAACCGGCGGAAACATTCAGTACTTC

V gene: TRBV4-1
clone size: -
D gene: -
J gene: TRBJ2-2
CDR3 protein: CASSQDSRHTGELFF
CDR3 DNA: TGCGCCAGCAGCCAAGATTCGCGCCACACCGGGGAGCTGTTTTTT

V gene: TRBV5-4
clone size: -
D gene: -
J gene: TRBJ1-4
CDR3 protein: CASSLQGPNEKLFF
CDR3 DNA: TGTGCCAGCAGCTTGCAGGGGCCCAATGAAAAACTGTTTTTT

V gene: TRBV18
clone size: -
D gene: TRBD2
J gene: TRBJ2-7
CDR3 protein: CASSERGGSYEQYF
CDR3 DNA: TGTGCCAGCTCAGAGCGGGGGGGGTCCTACGAGCAGTACTTC

V gene: TRBV5-1
clone size: -
D gene: TRBD2
J gene: TRBJ2-5
CDR3 protein: CASSLVTSGRSETQYF
CDR3 DNA: TGCGCCAGCAGCTTGGTGACTAGCGGGAGATCAGAGACCCAGTACTTC

V gene: TRBV5-1
clone size: -
D gene: -
J gene: TRBJ1-1
CDR3 protein: CASSLRASGAEAFF
CDR3 DNA: TGCGCCAGCAGCTTGCGGGCTTCGGGGGCTGAAGCTTTCTTT

V gene: TRBV25-1
clone size: -
D gene: TRBD2
J gene: TRBJ2-7
CDR3 protein: CASSGGGGYEQYF
CDR3 DNA: TGTGCCAGCAGTGGGGGCGGGGGCTACGAGCAGTACTTC

V gene: TRBV4-1
clone size: -
D gene: TRBD2
J gene: TRBJ2-5
CDR3 protein: CASSQDGLAGEETQYF
CDR3 DNA: TGCGCCAGCAGCCAAGACGGACTAGCGGGGGAAGAGACCCAGTACTTC

V gene: TRBV4-2
clone size: -
D gene: TRBD2
J gene: TRBJ2-2
CDR3 protein: CASSPGYTSENTGELFF
CDR3 DNA: TGTGCCAGCAGCCCGGGGTATACTAGCGAGAACACCGGGGAGCTGTTTTTT

V gene: TRBV4-3
clone size: once
D gene: -
J gene: TRBJ1-2
CDR3 protein: CASSQGLPYGYTF
CDR3 DNA: TGCGCCAGCAGCCAAGGTCTTCCCTATGGCTACACCTTC

V gene: TRBV30
clone size: few
D gene: -
J gene: TRBJ2-1
CDR3 protein: CAWSPGRRGNEQFF
CDR3 DNA: TGTGCCTGGAGTCCAGGACGCCGGGGAAATGAGCAGTTCTTC

V gene: TRBV15
clone size: few
D gene: -
J gene: TRBJ1-1
CDR3 protein: CATSRDLGSTEAFF
CDR3 DNA: TGTGCCACCAGCAGAGATCTGGGGAGCACTGAAGCTTTCTTT

V gene: TRBV19
clone size: -
D gene: -
J gene: TRBJ2-1
CDR3 protein: CASNSGAYNEQFF
CDR3 DNA: TGTGCCAGTAACAGCGGAGCCTACAATGAGCAGTTCTTC

V gene: TRBV7-2
clone size: -
D gene: -
J gene: TRBJ1-2
CDR3 protein: CASVQRADYGYTF
CDR3 DNA: TGTGCCAGCGTCCAGAGGGCGGACTATGGCTACACCTTC

V gene: TRBV6-4
clone size: -
D gene: -
J gene: TRBJ2-3
CDR3 protein: CASSVDSSDTQYF
CDR3 DNA: TGTGCCAGCAGTGTCGACAGTTCAGATACGCAGTATTTT